The 16 T cell receptor beta chains below all came from one sample that was sequenced in a study of neurological immune-mediated disorders. One entry per CDR3 protein results from TCRdb running MiXCR on the 5' RACE reads. The table includes tens of thousands of distinct CDR3 sequences, roughly 5.5% detected once. The specimen sequenced was PBMCs. The origin of the receptors is a man aged 18 to 29 with multiple sclerosis.

This clonotype was found a few times. A much larger clone is a single base away; this may be a read error. The chain couples TRBV5-6 to TRBJ2-7; TRBD2 aligns across 9 bases. V lost 4 bases, J lost 7 bases, and 15 bases stayed unmatched. The germline CDR1 and CDR2 sequences are SGHDT and YYEEEE. The CDR3 covers 16 residues. The CDR3 bases are TGTGCCAGCAGCCCGGGACTAGCCGCGGGGGCTCAAGAGCAGTACTTC. Protein product: CASSPGLAAGAQEQYF.

The chain employs TRBV7-9 and TRBJ1-1; D remains ambiguous. This CDR3 contains 11 residues. The V end lost 3 bases, the J end lost 10 bases, and 9 bases lay between the germline ends. Germline V gene sequence: CDR1 SEHNR, CDR2 FQNEAQ (reference sequence). The CDR3 DNA follows: TGTGCCAGCAGCTTTCGGGTGGGAGCTTTCTTT. This gives the protein CASSFRVGAFF. Full variable domain (missing parts from reference TRBV7-9 and TRBJ1-1): DTGVSQNPRHKITKRGQNVTFRCDPISEHNRLYWYRQTLGQGPEFLTYFQNEAQLEKSRLLSDRFSAERPKGSFSTLEIQRTEQGDSAMYLCASSFRVGAFFGQGTRLTVV.

This clonotype has ten or more counts. The V call is TRBV7-2, the J call TRBJ2-1; a possible D gene is TRBD2 (6 bases). The germline V gene encodes CDR1 SGHTA and CDR2 FQGNSA. The CDR3 has 16 residues. V was trimmed by 5 bases and J by 4 bases, leaving 18 bases between them. The CDR3 spells CASSPVGGNGYNEQFF. The CDR3 DNA reads as TGTGCCAGCAGCCCCGTGGGCGGGAACGGGTACAATGAGCAGTTCTTC.

In its sample, this clonotype was seen once. The CDR3 coding sequence is TGTGCCAGCAGTAACAGACAGGGGGAAGATGGCTACACCTTC. It yields the protein CASSNRQGEDGYTF. The rearrangement uses TRBV6-4 and TRBJ1-2; TRBD1 aligns across 9 bases. This CDR3 contains 14 residues. The J segment lost 6 bases and the V segment lost 5 bases, leaving 7 bases of the junction unmatched. CDR1 and CDR2 (germline): MRHNA, SNTAGT.

With regard to this clonotype: This may stem from a read error, because a much larger clone lies one nucleotide away. The V gene is TRBV20-1, the J gene TRBJ2-3, with no clear D. V was pared by 4 bases and J by 0 bases, with 2 bases between. CDR3 length: 11 residues. The V gene's germline CDR1 is DFQATT and CDR2 SNEGSKA (reference sequence). The DNA of the CDR3 is TGCAGTGCTAAGAGCACAGATACGCAGTATTTT. Its protein product is CSAKSTDTQYF.

This clonotype was recorded many times. The genes are TRBV3-1 and TRBJ2-2, with D unresolved. V lost 1 base and J lost 4, with 10 bases in between. Germline V CDR1 and CDR2: LGHDT, YNNKEL (reference sequence). CDR3 length: 15 amino acids. In DNA form, the CDR3 reads TGTGCCAGCAGCCAAGTGGGAAGGGTCACCGGGGAGCTGTTTTTT. It is translated as CASSQVGRVTGELFF.

This clonotype was recorded many times. This chain joins TRBV7-2 and TRBJ2-5, with 7 bases lining up with TRBD1. J lost 2 bases, V lost 10 bases, and 7 bases had no gene match. The CDR3 sequence is 13 residues long. Looked up from germline, CDR1 is SGHTA and CDR2 is FQGNSA. The CDR3 bases are TGTGCCACCAACCGGGACAGACAAGAGACCCAGTACTTC. Translating it yields CATNRDRQETQYF.

As to this clonotype: One end of the junction does not line up with germline, which may come from a read error. The chain combines TRBV5-1 with TRBJ1-5; 7 bases align to TRBD1. CDR3 length equals 15 residues. The germline gives CDR1 SGHRS, CDR2 YFSETQ. The chain's CDR3 is CASSLQGISNQPQNF. The DNA of the CDR3 is TGCGCCAGCAGCTTACAGGGGATTAGCAATCAGCCCCAGAATTTT.

In its sample, this clonotype was seen a few times. The junction departs from germline at one end; a sequencing error may be responsible. The chain employs TRBV6-1 and TRBJ1-5; D is undetermined. The CDR3 loop spans 13 amino acids. Germline CDR1 MNHNS, CDR2 SASEGT. CDR3 in amino acids: CASSVRSNQPQNF. CDR3 nucleotide sequence: TGTGCCAGCAGTGTGCGTAGCAATCAGCCCCAGAATTTT.

Written as DNA, the CDR3 is TGTGCCACCAGTGACCAGCGTGGGGGGGTAGGGGATACGCAGTATTTT. This translates into CATSDQRGGVGDTQYF. The V and J genes are TRBV24-1 and TRBJ2-3; TRBD2 matches at 7 bases. J was trimmed by 6 bases and V by 4 bases; bases with no gene match: 12. CDR1 is KGHDR, CDR2 SFDVKD, per germline. The CDR3 consists of 16 residues.

This clonotype has a count of ten or more. The chain recombines TRBV20-1 with TRBJ1-5, with D possibly being TRBD1 (6 bases). The V gene's germline CDR1 is DFQATT and CDR2 SNEGSKA (reference sequence). CDR3 length: 14 amino acids. Trimming left V 6 bases short and J 1 base short, with 13 bases between. CDR3 sequence: CSARPRGSNQPQHF. CDR3 bases: TGCAGTGCAAGACCGAGGGGGAGCAATCAGCCCCAGCATTTT.

This clonotype was counted at least ten times. The V gene is TRBV11-1, the J gene TRBJ2-4; D unclear. Trimming removed 5 bases at V and 10 bases at J, with 9 bases between. The CDR3 covers 11 residues. Germline CDR1 reads SGHAT; CDR2 reads FQDESV (reference sequence). The CDR3 DNA sequence: TGTGCCAGCAGCCCCGGTCGGATTCAGTACTTC. It yields the protein CASSPGRIQYF.

This clonotype was recorded many times. This chain links TRBV9 with TRBJ2-7; TRBD2 is a possible D gene (6 bases). From germline, CDR1 is SGDLS and CDR2 YYNGEE. This CDR3 comprises 15 residues. Trimming removed 0 bases from V and 3 bases from J, with 13 bases in between. The CDR3 reads CASSVAASGHYEQYF. CDR3 nucleotides: TGTGCCAGCAGCGTAGCGGCCAGCGGGCACTACGAGCAGTACTTC.

At least ten counts were recorded for this clonotype. The rearrangement links TRBV5-1 to TRBJ2-2; TRBD2 agrees at 9 bases. Losses at the gene ends were 0 bases for V and 3 bases for J; bases not matched to a gene: 6. CDR3 length: 17 amino acids. Germline V lookup: CDR1 SGHRS, CDR2 YFSETQ. The CDR3 spells CASSLAHLAGYTGELFF. CDR3 in DNA: TGCGCCAGCAGCTTGGCCCACCTAGCGGGGTACACCGGGGAGCTGTTTTTT.

V gene TRBV12-2 combines with J gene TRBJ1-5; the table's D call, TRBD1, was not checked against the DNA. TRBV12-2 constitutes a pseudogene. The CDR3 length is 18 residues. The CDR3 loop reads CASRLGWGQEYSNQPQHF. The CDR3 DNA reads as TGTGCAAGTCGCTTAGGTTGGGGGCAGGAGTATAGCAATCAGCCCCAGCATTTT.

This clonotype was picked up many times. V gene TRBV20-1 combines with J gene TRBJ2-1; TRBD2 matches 13 bases. Germline V gene sequence: CDR1 DFQATT, CDR2 SNEGSKA (reference sequence). The CDR3 runs 15 residues. Trimming removed 3 bases from V and 12 bases from J; junction bases left unmatched: 11. Written as DNA, the CDR3 is TGCAGTGCTAGGGGGACTAGCGGGAAAGCGGGCGGGCAGTTCTTC. Translated, it gives CSARGTSGKAGGQFF.